This T cell receptor (beta chain) was retrieved from a study of molecular identifiers for immune sequencing clone quantification (dated by TCRdb to about 2018). Study-level background: In a replicate experiment, RNA from around 18,000 or 91,000 naive CD8 T cells was split into five aliquots, four of which were sequenced. CD8 T cells were used in a methods study to benchmark molecular-identifier clustering-based TCR repertoire sequencing (MIDCIRS) and TCR RNA copy counting.

Study-level results and caveats: Highly expanded clone sizes could be underestimated because identical TCR molecules may share a barcode. Spiked-in Jurkat TCR RNA equivalent to a single cell was reported to be detectable even among some 910,000 naive CD8 T cells. When barcode sub-clustering was left out, chimeric consensus sequences inflated TCR diversity, with chimeras reaching as high as 47%. About 2.9 recovered TCR RNA copies per cell were obtained by modeling, versus roughly 10 by digital PCR, implying a capture efficiency of about 30%. Spiked-in Jurkat TCR RNA (approximately 10 copies' worth), which is not part of the donor repertoire, was contained in the naive libraries. In CMV-specific effector cells, clones with more than 20 RNA copies contained over 97% of molecules, whereas in naive cells such clones contained under 1% of molecules.

Libraries of naive CD8 T cells were built from approximately 22,000 to 940,000 sorted cells, with 10%, 30% or 50% of the purified RNA used. Naive CD8 T cells were FACS-sorted as CD8+CD4-CCR7+CD45RA+ on a BD FACSAria II into RLT Plus buffer. Detection sensitivity was tested by spiking Jurkat RNA equal to 9 to 10 TCR copies' worth into samples containing 20,000-1,000,000 naive CD8 T cells. Enrichment of CD8 T cells was done with RosetteSep CD8+ T Cell Enrichment Cocktail plus Ficoll-Paque, and ACK red cell lysis came afterward. This clonotype was seen a handful of times. The target of this receptor is not known. Base qualities are not provided; no much larger clone lies one nucleotide away. Libraries were built with PCR. Sequencing was performed on an Illumina HiSeq 4000. Bulk TCR libraries were generated as previously described, with the TCR primers listed in Table S5 used. Total RNA was purified with the Qiagen AllPrep DNA/RNA kit. Before analysis, reads from multiple sequencing runs of the same library were pooled. From the authors' description of their analysis: Only reads with exact TCR constant sequence were kept, trimmed to 150 nt, and grouped by their 12-nt molecular barcodes. Within each barcode group, reads were sub-clustered at a 15% Levenshtein threshold, and quality-weighted consensus sequences were built per RNA molecule. Non-functional sequences were filtered out, along with any lower-count sequence sitting one edit away from another sequence. Based on fitting two negative binomial distributions, any barcode sub-cluster with under 20% of the maximum read count was discarded. TCRdb reworked the public reads: Q25 trimming with fastp, MiXCR clone assembly, productive beta chains retained. Under each unique CDR3 protein, matching rows form one entry showing the most common genes and DNA. What appears here as the V and J calls and clone size reflects TCRdb's work, not the paper's. The sample table holds some 650,000 distinct CDR3 sequences, of which about 20% were seen once. The biggest ten clones account for roughly 0.83% of the sample.

V is pared back by 4 bases and J by 3 bases, with 18 bases lying between the germline termini. Reading from cysteine to phenylalanine, the CDR3 counts 16 amino acids. The DNA shown is the 48-base CDR3, in frame from base 1. This sequence originates from a human donor in good health. Some libraries in this study had Jurkat cell RNA spiked in. The V and J genes are TRBV12-3 or TRBV12-4 and TRBJ2-5, with the D segment identity uncertain. The sample was naive CD8+ T cells from blood, with Jurkat cell RNA spiked in. In the paper's terms, the cell subset or site label means: FACS-sorted CD8+CD4-CCR7+CD45RA+ naive T cells. The nucleotide sequence is TGTGCCAGCAGTTCCCCAAGGAGAGGAACCGAAGAGACCCAGTACTTC. Translated, it reads CASSSPRRGTEETQYF.